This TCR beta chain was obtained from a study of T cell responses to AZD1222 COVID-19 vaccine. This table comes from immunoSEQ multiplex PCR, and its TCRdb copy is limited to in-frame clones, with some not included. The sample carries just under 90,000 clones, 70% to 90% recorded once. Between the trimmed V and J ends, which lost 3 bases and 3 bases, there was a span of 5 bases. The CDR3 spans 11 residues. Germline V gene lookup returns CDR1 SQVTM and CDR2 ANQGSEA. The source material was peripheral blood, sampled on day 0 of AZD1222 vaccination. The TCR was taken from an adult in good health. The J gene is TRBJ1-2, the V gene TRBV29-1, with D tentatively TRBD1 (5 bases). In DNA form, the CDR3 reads TGCAGCGTTGACAGGGACTATGGCTACACCTTC. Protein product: CSVDRDYGYTF.